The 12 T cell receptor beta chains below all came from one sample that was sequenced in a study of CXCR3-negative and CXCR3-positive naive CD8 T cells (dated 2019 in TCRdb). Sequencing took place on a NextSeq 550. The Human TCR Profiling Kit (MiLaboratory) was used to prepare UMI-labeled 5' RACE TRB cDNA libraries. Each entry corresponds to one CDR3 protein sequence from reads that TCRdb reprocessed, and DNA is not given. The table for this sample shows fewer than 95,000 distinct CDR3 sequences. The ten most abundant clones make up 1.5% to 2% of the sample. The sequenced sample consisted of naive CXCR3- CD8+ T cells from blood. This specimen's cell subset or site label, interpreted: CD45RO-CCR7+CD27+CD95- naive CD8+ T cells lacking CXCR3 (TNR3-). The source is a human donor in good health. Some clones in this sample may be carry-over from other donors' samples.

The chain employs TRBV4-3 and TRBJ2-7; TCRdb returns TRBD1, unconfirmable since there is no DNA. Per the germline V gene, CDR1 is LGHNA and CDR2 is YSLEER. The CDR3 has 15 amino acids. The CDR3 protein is CASSQDAWTGAEQYF.

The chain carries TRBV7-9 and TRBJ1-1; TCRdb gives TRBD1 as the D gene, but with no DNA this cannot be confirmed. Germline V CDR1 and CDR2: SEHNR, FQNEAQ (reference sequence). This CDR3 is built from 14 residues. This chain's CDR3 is CASRLGTGGVEAFF.

The CDR3 sequence: CASSLLGTGGPGELFF. The J gene is TRBJ2-2, the V gene TRBV12-3 or TRBV12-4; checking the TCRdb D call of TRBD1 is not possible without DNA. The CDR3 covers 16 residues.

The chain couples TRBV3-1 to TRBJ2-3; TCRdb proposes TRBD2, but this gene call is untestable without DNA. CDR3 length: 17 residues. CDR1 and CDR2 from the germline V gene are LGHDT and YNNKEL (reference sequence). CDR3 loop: CASSQDRVAGNTDTQYF.

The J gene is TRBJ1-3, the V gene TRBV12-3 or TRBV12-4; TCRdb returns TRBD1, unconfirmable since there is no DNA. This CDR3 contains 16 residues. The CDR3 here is CASSLAGQGYGNTIYF.

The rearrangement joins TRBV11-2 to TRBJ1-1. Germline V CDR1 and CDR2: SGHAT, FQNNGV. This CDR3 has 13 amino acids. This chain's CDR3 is CASSWDRNTEAFF.

CDR3 sequence: CASSLVGGPAVDEQFF. The chain is built from TRBV7-9 and TRBJ2-1; the TCRdb call, TRBD1, lacks DNA for checking. This CDR3 has 16 residues. The V gene's germline CDR1 is SEHNR and CDR2 FQNEAQ (reference sequence).

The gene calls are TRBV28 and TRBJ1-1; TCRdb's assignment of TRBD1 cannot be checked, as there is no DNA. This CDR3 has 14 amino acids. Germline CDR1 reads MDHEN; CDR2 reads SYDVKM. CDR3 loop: CASSWGRSGTEAFF.

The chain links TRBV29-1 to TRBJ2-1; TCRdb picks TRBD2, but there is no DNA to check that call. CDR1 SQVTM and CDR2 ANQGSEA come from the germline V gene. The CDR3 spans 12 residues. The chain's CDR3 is CSVEGLGPEQFF.

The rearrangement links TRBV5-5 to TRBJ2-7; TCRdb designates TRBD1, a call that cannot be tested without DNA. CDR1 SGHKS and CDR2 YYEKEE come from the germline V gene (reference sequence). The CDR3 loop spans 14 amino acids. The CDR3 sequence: CASSLEGQGYEQYF.

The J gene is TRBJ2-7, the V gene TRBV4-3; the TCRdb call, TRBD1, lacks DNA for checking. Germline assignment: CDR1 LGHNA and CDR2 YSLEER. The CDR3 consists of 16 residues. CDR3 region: CASSQDWARSSYEQYF.

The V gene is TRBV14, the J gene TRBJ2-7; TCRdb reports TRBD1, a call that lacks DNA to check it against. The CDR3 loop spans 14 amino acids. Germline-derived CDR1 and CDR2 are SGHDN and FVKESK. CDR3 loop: CASSLGTSPYEQYF.